One T cell receptor (beta chain) is described in this entry. The sample originates from a study of T cell changes during pregnancy in multiple sclerosis. The CDR3 contains 14 residues. V was pared by 4 bases and J by 0 bases, with 10 bases between. From germline, CDR1 is SNHLY and CDR2 FYNNEI. Libraries were prepared by immunoSEQ multiplex PCR; TCRdb keeps only in-frame clonotypes and omits some of them. The sample contains some 33,000 clones, roughly nine tenths of which appear only once. The sequencing used CD8+ T cells from peripheral blood mononuclear cells, collected in the second trimester of pregnancy. This TCR was recovered from a female donor in good health, enrolled as a control in a pregnancy study. This rearrangement joins TRBV2 to TRBJ2-7, with unresolved D. CDR3 sequence: CASSVAGNSYEQYF. For the CDR3, the DNA is TGTGCCAGCAGTGTCGCAGGAAACTCCTACGAGCAGTACTTC.